This TCR beta chain comes out of a study of STAT5B mutations in CD4+ large granular lymphocyte leukemia. Findings of the study overall: Data were not HLA-matched across samples.

Details on this clone: Its antigen is not known.

The trim removed 1 base at V and 4 bases at J, leaving 2 bases unmatched. The CDR3 has 15 residues. Germline CDR1 reads SGHVS; CDR2 reads FNYEAQ. Assay used: immunoSEQ multiplex PCR; TCRdb lists only in-frame clones, some missing. The sample comprises 20,000 or so clones, around 84% of which are singletons, and approximately 13% rests with the top ten. This clonotype was sampled from a human donor in good health. The sequenced material came from CD4+ T cells from blood buffy coats. This chain uses TRBV7-6 with TRBJ2-1; 9 bases are shared with TRBD1. The CDR3 sequence: CASSLVQGAYNEQFF. CDR3 DNA: TGTGCCAGCAGCTTAGTACAGGGGGCGTACAATGAGCAGTTCTTC.